These 21 T cell receptor beta chains came from one sample sequenced in a study of blood T cell repertoires in COVID-19. Sequencing was performed with immunoSEQ multiplex PCR; in TCRdb, only in-frame clones are kept and a portion is missing. Among over 200,000 clones listed, about 88% were seen once. Sequencing was done on a sample of peripheral blood. These receptors all come from a woman aged 40 to 50 with acute or convalescent COVID-19.

The chain uses TRBV6-2 or TRBV6-3 and TRBJ2-2, with D perhaps matching TRBD2 (6 bases). CDR1 MNHEY and CDR2 SVGEGT come from the germline V gene. This CDR3 has 16 amino acids. The V gene lost 5 bases and the J gene lost 0 bases, with 13 bases spanning the gap. CDR3 nucleotides: TGTGCCAGCAGTCTACTAGCAGCAACGAACACCGGGGAGCTGTTTTTT. It translates to CASSLLAATNTGELFF.

The V call is TRBV3-1 (or the pseudogene TRBV3-2), the J call TRBJ1-5, with a weak D call TRBD1 (6 bases). The CDR3 contains 14 residues. Deletions cut 4 bases from V and 3 bases from J, with 10 bases between. Germline V gene sequence: CDR1 LGHDT, CDR2 YNNKEL (reference sequence). The CDR3 sequence: CASSLGQLNQPQHF. Here the CDR3 DNA reads TGTGCCAGCAGCCTTGGACAGCTCAATCAGCCCCAGCATTTT.

The chain recombines TRBV30 with TRBJ2-6; perhaps TRBD1 as D (5 bases). With 1 base removed from V and 2 bases from J, the gap between germline ends came to 12 bases. Germline CDR1 GTSNPN, CDR2 SVGIG (reference sequence). The CDR3 consists of 16 residues. As DNA, the CDR3 is TGTGCCTGGAGTGAGCAGGGCTGGCCTGGGGCCAACGTCCTGACTTTC. Protein sequence: CAWSEQGWPGANVLTF.

This sequence joins TRBV4-1 and TRBJ2-4, with D tentatively TRBD1 (6 bases). Trimming removed 2 bases from V and 8 bases from J, with 16 bases in between. The CDR3 consists of 15 residues. Per germline, CDR1 MGHRA and CDR2 YSYEKL. CDR3 protein: CASSQSNQGTDIQYF. In DNA form, the CDR3 reads TGCGCCAGCAGCCAAAGTAATCAGGGGACGGACATTCAGTACTTC.

V usage is TRBV5-6 and J usage is TRBJ2-1; D ambiguous. The CDR3 extends over 14 amino acids. V gave up 0 bases and J gave up 2 bases, with 6 bases separating them. Per germline, CDR1 SGHDT and CDR2 YYEEEE. CDR3 amino acids: CASSLDRTYNEQFF. CDR3 bases: TGTGCCAGCAGCTTGGACAGAACCTACAATGAGCAGTTCTTC.

This clone has just a few counts. The J gene is TRBJ2-7, the V gene TRBV2; 9 nucleotides agree with TRBD1. The CDR3 consists of 15 residues. From germline, CDR1 is SNHLY and CDR2 FYNNEI. V was clipped by 2 bases and J by 0 bases; unmatched bases: 2. CDR3 coding DNA: TGTGCCAGCAGTGAACGGGGACAGGGCTCCTACGAGCAGTACGTC. Translation gives CASSERGQGSYEQYV.

The rearrangement links TRBV10-1 to TRBJ2-5; a weak D match, TRBD2 (6 bases). Trimming took off 3 bases at V and 4 bases at J, with 9 bases between the two ends. The CDR3 length is 13 residues. CDR1 WNHNN and CDR2 SYGVQD come from the germline V gene (reference sequence). The CDR3 spells CASSDRGGETQYF. The CDR3 bases are TGCGCCAGCAGTGACCGGGGAGGAGAGACCCAGTACTTC.

The V call is TRBV5-1, the J call TRBJ1-1, with 7 positions matching TRBD1. V was pared by 0 bases and J by 6 bases, with 8 bases of the junction left unmatched. Germline V gives CDR1 SGHRS, CDR2 YFSETQ. The CDR3 has 15 amino acids. The CDR3 region is CASSLANRGWPEAFF. The CDR3 coding sequence is TGCGCCAGCAGCTTGGCGAACAGGGGCTGGCCTGAAGCTTTCTTT.

The rearrangement uses TRBV23-1 and TRBJ1-5; 9 bases line up with TRBD1. TRBV23-1 is known as an ORF, though its function is uncertain. The CDR3 totals 19 residues. V was clipped by 1 base and J by 2 bases; unmatched bases: 12. DNA for the CDR3: TGCGCCAGCAGTCAATTCCACAGGGGGCATAATGAGGGCAATCAGCCCCAGCATTTT. As protein: CASSQFHRGHNEGNQPQHF.

Regarding this clone: Other DNA sequences in the sample encode the same CDR3. The CDR3 DNA reads TGTGCCAGCAGTTCCGGGACAGGTGAAAAACTGTTTTTT. Encoded protein: CASSSGTGEKLFF. The chain combines TRBV2 with TRBJ1-4; TRBD1 aligns across 8 bases. Germline assignment: CDR1 SNHLY and CDR2 FYNNEI. The CDR3 totals 13 residues. Trimming removed 5 bases from V and 7 bases from J; junction bases left unmatched: 3.

The chain employs TRBV28 and TRBJ2-1; tentative D call: TRBD1 (5 bases). Trimming took 4 bases from V and 5 from J, leaving 12 bases between them. This CDR3 comprises 14 residues. The germline CDR1 and CDR2 sequences are MDHEN and SYDVKM. CDR3 region: CASSSLGEHNEQFF. CDR3 coding DNA: TGTGCCAGCAGTTCTTTAGGGGAACACAATGAGCAGTTCTTC.

The table lists this clone with a count of one. The chain combines TRBV27 with TRBJ2-2; D not resolved. The CDR3 consists of 14 residues. V shed 6 bases and J shed 0 bases, with 8 bases lying between them. The germline gives CDR1 MNHEY, CDR2 SMNVEV (reference sequence). CDR3 nucleotide sequence: TGTGCCAGCAGCTTCCAGTCGAACACCGGGGAGCTGTTTTTT. Amino acids: CASSFQSNTGELFF.

The chain employs TRBV5-8 and TRBJ1-5, with TRBD1 matching over 7 bases. Germline V gene data show CDR1 as SGHTS and CDR2 as YDEGEE. V trimming: 3 bases; J trimming: 3 bases; junction bases outside the gene matches: 6. The CDR3 has 15 amino acids. The CDR3 coding sequence is TGTGCCAGCAGCTCCCAAGGGGGCGACAATCAGCCCCAGCATTTT. It specifies CASSSQGGDNQPQHF.

V is TRBV29-1 and J is TRBJ1-2, with D possibly TRBD1 on 5 matching bases. The V gene lost 4 bases and the J gene lost 7 bases, with 10 bases spanning the gap. The CDR3 loop spans 11 amino acids. Germline V gene lookup returns CDR1 SQVTM and CDR2 ANQGSEA. CDR3 protein: CSVGQGSGYTF. The CDR3 bases are TGCAGCGTTGGGCAGGGATCTGGCTACACCTTC.

This clone was seen a handful of times. DNA of the CDR3: TGTGCCACCAGTGATCTTGTGTCCGGGACAGAAAGTTACGAGCAGTACGTC. Encoded protein: CATSDLVSGTESYEQYV. This chain uses TRBV24-1 with TRBJ2-7, with 7 positions matching TRBD1. V was clipped by 3 bases and J by 4 bases; unmatched bases: 14. There are 17 residues in the CDR3. Looked up from germline, CDR1 is KGHDR and CDR2 is SFDVKD.

CDR3 amino acids: CASSSARDRAGANVLTF. CDR3 in DNA: TGTGCCAGCAGCTCTGCACGGGACAGGGCTGGGGCCAACGTCCTGACTTTC. The genes are TRBV5-4 and TRBJ2-6; TRBD1 agrees at 9 bases. The CDR3 spans 17 residues. Germline V gene lookup returns CDR1 SGHNT and CDR2 YYREEE (reference sequence). The V segment lost 3 bases and the J segment 2 bases; nucleotides outside the gene matches: 6. The full variable domain, its missing parts supplied by reference TRBV5-4 and TRBJ2-6, is ETGVTQSPTHLIKTRGQQVTLRCSSQSGHNTVSWYQQALGQGPQFIFQYYREEENGRGNFPPRFSGLQFPNYSSELNVNALELDDSALYLCASSSARDRAGANVLTFGAGSRLTVL.

V usage is TRBV4-1 and J usage is TRBJ2-5; 10 bases match TRBD2. V lost 3 bases to trimming and J lost 5 bases; unmatched junction nucleotides: 9. The CDR3 totals 16 residues. CDR1 is MGHRA, CDR2 YSYEKL, per germline. The CDR3 reads CASSHSGGHGGETQYF. CDR3 DNA: TGCGCCAGCAGCCATAGCGGGGGGCACGGTGGGGAGACCCAGTACTTC.

This chain uses TRBV21-1 with TRBJ2-7; the table gives TRBD2 as D, unverified against the DNA. TRBV21-1 is termed a pseudogene. The CDR3 loop spans 16 amino acids. CDR3 loop: CASSKGWTVSSYEQYV. In DNA, the CDR3 is TGTGCCAGCAGCAAAGGGTGGACTGTGAGCTCCTACGAGCAGTACGTC.

The chain links TRBV7-2 to TRBJ1-6, with unresolved D. Germline V gene sequence: CDR1 SGHTA, CDR2 FQGNSA. The CDR3 contains 17 residues. V lost 4 bases, J lost 0 bases, and 13 bases lay in between. The CDR3 region is CASSSPTLSSYNSPLHF. In DNA form, the CDR3 reads TGTGCCAGCAGCTCTCCGACACTCAGCTCCTATAATTCACCCCTCCACTTT.

The chain combines TRBV2 with TRBJ1-1; 7 bases map to TRBD1. Trimming removed 6 bases from V and 6 bases from J; junction bases left unmatched: 16. Germline V gene data show CDR1 as SNHLY and CDR2 as FYNNEI. The CDR3 runs 16 residues. The CDR3 spells CASSTGQSPTAPEAFF. The CDR3 region has the DNA TGTGCCAGCAGCACGGGACAGTCCCCCACGGCCCCTGAAGCTTTCTTT.

This rearrangement joins TRBV7-9 to TRBJ1-4; D is ambiguous. In germline, CDR1 is SEHNR, CDR2 FQNEAQ (reference sequence). CDR3 length: 15 amino acids. Trimming removed 3 bases from V and 5 bases from J, with 13 bases in between. DNA of the CDR3: TGTGCCAGCAGCTTCTTTAAACAGAAGAATGAAAAACTGTTTTTT. It encodes CASSFFKQKNEKLFF. Variable domain in full (rest from reference TRBV7-9 and TRBJ1-4): DTGVSQNPRHKITKRGQNVTFRCDPISEHNRLYWYRQTLGQGPEFLTYFQNEAQLEKSRLLSDRFSAERPKGSFSTLEIQRTEQGDSAMYLCASSFFKQKNEKLFFGSGTQLSVL.